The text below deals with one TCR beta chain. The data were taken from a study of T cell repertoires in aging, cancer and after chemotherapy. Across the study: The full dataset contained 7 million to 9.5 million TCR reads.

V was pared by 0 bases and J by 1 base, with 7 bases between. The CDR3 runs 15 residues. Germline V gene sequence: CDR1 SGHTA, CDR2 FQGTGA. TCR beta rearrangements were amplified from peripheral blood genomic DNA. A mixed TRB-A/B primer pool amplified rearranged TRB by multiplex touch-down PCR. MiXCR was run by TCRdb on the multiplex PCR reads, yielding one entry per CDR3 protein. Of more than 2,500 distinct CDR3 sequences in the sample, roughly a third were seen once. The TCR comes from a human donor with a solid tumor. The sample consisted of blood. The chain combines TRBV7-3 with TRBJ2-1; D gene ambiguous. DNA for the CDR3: TGTGCCAGCAGCTTAACGGTGATATCCTACAATGAGCAGTTCTTC. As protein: CASSLTVISYNEQFF.